This T cell receptor beta chain was sequenced in a study of cytomegalovirus exposure and HLA in healthy donors. Use of 60 Vbeta and 13 Jbeta primers characterized the PCR. The repertoire was sequenced with immunoSEQ multiplex PCR; TCRdb's copy has only in-frame clones and lacks some. The profile covers 200,000 to 250,000 clones, with roughly 80% appearing a single time and 2.5% to 3% taken by the ten largest. Germline CDR1 and CDR2: SGHAT and FQNNGV. The J segment lost 2 bases and the V segment lost 6 bases, leaving 11 bases of the junction unmatched. This CDR3 is 16 amino acids long. The rearrangement links TRBV11-2 to TRBJ2-7; 9 bases are shared with TRBD1. Sequenced: PBMCs. The receptor was isolated from a man aged 30 to 45 in good health and CMV-seronegative. The CDR3 DNA follows: TGTGCCAGCAGGGATAAGTACAGGGGGCCTGCCTACGAGCAGTACTTC. Amino acids: CASRDKYRGPAYEQYF.